This T cell receptor (beta chain) is drawn from a study of T cell responses to AZD1222 COVID-19 vaccine (dated by TCRdb to about 2021). A note on the overall study: A total of 230 to 250 trial participants underwent TCR sequencing, of whom about 210 had received two doses of AZD1222 and 26 had received two doses of the MenACWY control vaccine. Trial participants were enrolled by age into subgroups of 18-55, 56-69 and 70-plus years, and about 150, 27 and 61 TCR-sequenced participants, respectively, were included in these subgroups. Points the paper makes about the study in general: Only a handful of AZD1222 recipients were SARS-CoV-2 seropositive at baseline, limiting conclusions about previously exposed vaccinees. The 56-69-year group was small, and its depth increase did not reach significance, likely because of low power. Because no day 14 peak-response samples were available, repertoires were characterized only after the peak T cell response. Participants were mostly white British and included more females than males, and it was suggested by the authors that clonal diversity may have been underestimated. After two AZD1222 doses, both the breadth and the depth of spike-specific TCRs were significantly higher than at day 0 and than in MenACWY recipients. CD4 TCRs associated with the vaccine covered the entire spike protein, and the dominant responses were in regions 160-218 and 743-854. Epitopes outside the regions mutated in the B.1.351 and B.1.1.7 variants were reportedly recognized by nearly half of the unique spike-specific TCRs.

Concerning this clone: No antigen is known for it. Per-base qualities were not stored, and no clone one base away is much larger.

The CDR3 regions of human TCRbeta chains were subjected to immunosequencing. Regarding the original processing steps: Repertoire TCRs were matched against a reference library of SARS-CoV-2-specific TCRs generated with the MIRA antigen-specificity platform. Breadth meant the fraction of unique TCRs that were SARS-CoV-2-associated, whereas depth meant the fraction of total T cells that were SARS-CoV-2-associated. Using the MIRA data, each spike-specific TCR was assigned both to the spike region to which the TCR was reactive and to a CD4 or CD8 class. Log10-transformed breadth and depth values were compared by one-way ANOVA with Sidak's multiple comparisons tests. TCRdb holds this immuneACCESS table with in-frame rearrangements only. Some clones are missing; in checked studies, unresolved V genes explain under half, and the rest has no known cause. V and J calls and clone size follow that table, whereas D and trimming were derived from the DNA. This sample lists 80,000 or so clones; under 95% were detected once. The ten largest clones represent around 5.1% of the sample.

The CDR3 runs 15 amino acids, cysteine and phenylalanine included. The only DNA kept is the CDR3, 45 bases in frame from the first base. Germline trimming amounts to 1 base on V and 2 bases on J, with 3 as the count of junction bases outside the gene matches. The germline V gene (reference sequence) specifies LGHDT as CDR1 and YNNKEL as CDR2. The time point label on this specimen signifies: about 28 days (+/-7) after the second vaccine dose. AZD1222 recipients given second doses at about 4 weeks or at about 12 weeks were pooled, since spike-specific TCR depth and breadth were not found to differ between the two schedules. Vaccinee samples were obtained from the UK trials COV001 and COV002, which included a single-blind randomized controlled phase 2/3 trial of AZD1222 (ChAdOx1 nCoV-19) in healthy adults. For TCRbeta chain sequencing, PBMC samples from trial participants were taken at day 0 and at day 28 after the second dose.

The sequences come from peripheral blood, collected 28 days after the second AZD1222 dose. The origin of this receptor is an adult who received the AZD1222 COVID-19 vaccine. Recombination connected TRBV3-1 (or the pseudogene TRBV3-2) to TRBJ2-7, with 9 middle bases fitting TRBD2. This receptor carries the CDR3 CASSQGTSVTYEQYF. The DNA sequence reads TGTGCCAGCAGCCAAGGGACTAGCGTGACCTACGAGCAGTACTTC.